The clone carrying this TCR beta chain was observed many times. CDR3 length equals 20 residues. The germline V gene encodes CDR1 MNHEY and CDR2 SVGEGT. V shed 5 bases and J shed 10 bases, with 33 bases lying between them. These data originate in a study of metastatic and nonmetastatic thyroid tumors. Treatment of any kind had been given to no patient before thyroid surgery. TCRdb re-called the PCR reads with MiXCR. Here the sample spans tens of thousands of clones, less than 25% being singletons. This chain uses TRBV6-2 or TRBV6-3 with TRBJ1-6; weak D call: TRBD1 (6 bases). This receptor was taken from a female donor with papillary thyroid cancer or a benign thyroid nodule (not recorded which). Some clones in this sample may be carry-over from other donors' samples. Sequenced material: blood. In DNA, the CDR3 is TGTGCCAGCAGTCACGCGAGAAAATTGAACAGGGAGCCGATTTGGTCACCCCTCCACTTT. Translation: CASSHARKLNREPIWSPLHF.